The 21 T cell receptor beta chains reported below all come from one sample, sequenced in a study of blood T cell repertoires in COVID-19. Repertoires were generated with immunoSEQ multiplex PCR, while TCRdb's copy carries only in-frame clones and drops some. The sample lists over 95,000 clones; around 89% were seen once. Sequenced: peripheral blood. The receptors come from a human donor with acute or convalescent COVID-19. The donor label of this sample is uncertain.

Here the CDR3 reads CASSSRQGVSEQYF. The DNA for the CDR3 is TGTGCCAGCAGCTCAAGACAGGGGGTAAGCGAGCAGTACTTC. This chain joins TRBV3-1 (or the pseudogene TRBV3-2) and TRBJ2-7, with 9 bases identical to TRBD1. CDR3 length equals 14 residues. Germline lookup yields CDR1 LGHDT and CDR2 YNNKEL (reference sequence). Trimming at V came to 5 bases and at J to 6 bases, leaving 8 bases not matched to a gene.

The chain links TRBV7-8 to TRBJ1-6, with 7 bases lining up with TRBD1. Trimming took 5 bases from V and 3 from J; bases not matched to a gene: 7. The CDR3 has 16 amino acids. The germline V gene encodes CDR1 SGHVS and CDR2 FQNEAQ. CDR3: CASSDTGTVYNSPLHF. CDR3 coding DNA: TGTGCCAGCAGCGACACCGGGACAGTCTATAATTCACCCCTCCACTTT.

V is TRBV6-5 and J is TRBJ1-5; 8 positions agree with TRBD1. The germline CDR1 and CDR2 sequences are MNHEY and SVGAGI. The CDR3 has 15 residues. Unmatched junction bases numbered 7, after V lost 5 bases and J lost 4 bases. CDR3 DNA sequence: TGTGCCAGCAGTAGGACCGGGACAGGAAATCAGCCCCAGCATTTT. Translation gives CASSRTGTGNQPQHF.

This clone was recorded a few times. The chain couples TRBV12-3 or TRBV12-4 to TRBJ2-7; 8 nucleotides agree with TRBD2. With 2 bases clipped from V and 3 bases from J, the junction kept 0 bases outside the gene matches. This CDR3 contains 13 residues. CDR3 loop: CASSLLAGYEQYF. The CDR3 region has the DNA TGTGCCAGCAGTTTACTAGCGGGCTACGAGCAGTACTTC.

CDR3 in DNA: TGTGCCAGCAGATTATCGGGACTAGCGAGTTACAATGAGCAGTTCTTC. Protein product: CASRLSGLASYNEQFF. The chain employs TRBV7-3 and TRBJ2-1, with 10 bases lining up with TRBD2. The CDR3 spans 16 residues. With V trimmed by 6 bases and J by 4 bases, 9 bases remained unmatched. Germline V gene sequence: CDR1 SGHTA, CDR2 FQGTGA.

J is TRBJ1-5 and V is TRBV19; 9 nucleotides agree with TRBD1. This CDR3 has 15 residues. Trimming took 5 bases from V and 5 from J; bases not matched to a gene: 7. CDR1 and CDR2 from the germline V gene are LNHDA and SQIVND (reference sequence). The CDR3 here is CASSSKQGAHQPQHF. In DNA form, the CDR3 reads TGTGCCAGTAGTTCAAAACAGGGGGCGCATCAGCCCCAGCATTTT.

V and J are TRBV7-8 and TRBJ2-3; D might be TRBD2 (6 bases). V gave up 5 bases and J gave up 5 bases, with 17 bases separating them. This CDR3 has 15 amino acids. Germline loops: CDR1 SGHVS, CDR2 FQNEAQ. The CDR3 DNA is TGTGCCAGCAGCCCCGGGACTGTACGAGGAGATACGCAGTATTTT. As protein: CASSPGTVRGDTQYF. Full variable domain (missing parts from reference TRBV7-8 and TRBJ2-3): GAGVSQSPRYKVAKRGQDVALRCDPISGHVSLFWYQQALGQGPEFLTYFQNEAQLDKSGLPSDRFFAERPEGSVSTLKIQRTQQEDSAVYLCASSPGTVRGDTQYFGPGTRLTVL.

The V gene is TRBV5-4, the J gene TRBJ2-2; TRBD2 might be the D (6 bases). Germline lookup yields CDR1 SGHNT and CDR2 YYREEE (reference sequence). The germline V and J ends were trimmed by 7 bases and 1 base, with 11 bases remaining between them. The CDR3 sequence is 14 residues long. CDR3 sequence reads: CASGRDLNTGELFF. The CDR3 region has the DNA TGTGCCAGCGGCCGGGACTTGAACACCGGGGAGCTGTTTTTT.

V usage is TRBV12-3 or TRBV12-4 and J usage is TRBJ1-1, with 7 bases aligning to TRBD1. The CDR3 totals 13 residues. Trimming took 5 bases from V and 6 from J; bases not matched to a gene: 6. CDR3 in DNA: TGTGCCAGCAGTCCTACAGGGGCATCTGAAGCTTTCTTT. Protein: CASSPTGASEAFF.

The CDR3 DNA reads TGTGCCAGCAGCTTTGCAGGGTCGCCCTATGGCTACACCTTC. It codes for CASSFAGSPYGYTF. This chain links TRBV7-9 with TRBJ1-2; D is possibly TRBD1 (5 bases). With 3 bases removed from V and 4 bases from J, the gap between germline ends came to 12 bases. This CDR3 has 14 residues. The germline V gene encodes CDR1 SEHNR and CDR2 FQNEAQ (reference sequence).

The chain carries TRBV6-5 and TRBJ1-5; the D is unclear. The germline V gene encodes CDR1 MNHEY and CDR2 SVGAGI. CDR3 length equals 14 residues. V was shortened by 4 bases and J by 5 bases, with 12 bases between the two germline ends. The CDR3 region is CASSSGGSDQPQHF. In DNA form, the CDR3 reads TGTGCCAGCAGTTCGGGTGGTTCGGATCAGCCCCAGCATTTT.

The chain couples TRBV10-3 to TRBJ2-2, with TRBD2 matching 8 bases. The CDR3 extends over 15 amino acids. Germline V gene lookup returns CDR1 ENHRY and CDR2 SYGVKD. Unmatched junction bases numbered 4, after V lost 5 bases and J lost 2 bases. The CDR3 DNA follows: TGTGCCATCAGTAATAGCGGGGACAACACCGGGGAGCTGTTTTTT. Its translation is CAISNSGDNTGELFF.

This clone was counted once. The chain is built from TRBV28 and TRBJ2-3, with D perhaps TRBD1 (5 bases). The CDR3 sequence is 15 residues long. V was trimmed by 5 bases and J by 4 bases, leaving 16 bases between them. The germline V gene has CDR1 MDHEN and CDR2 SYDVKM. CDR3 sequence: CASSPWPTESDTQYF. In nucleotides, the CDR3 is TGTGCCAGCAGTCCGTGGCCGACAGAGTCAGATACGCAGTATTTT.

This chain uses TRBV5-6 with TRBJ1-1; no reliable D call. Looked up from germline, CDR1 is SGHDT and CDR2 is YYEEEE. CDR3 length: 15 residues. Deletions cut 1 base from V and 2 bases from J, with 12 bases between. The CDR3, as DNA: TGTGCCAGCAGCTTGATCGTCGAGGGAAACACTGAAGCTTTCTTT. This sequence encodes CASSLIVEGNTEAFF.

In its sample, this clone was seen once. V gene TRBV23-1 combines with J gene TRBJ1-5, with 7 bases identical to TRBD1. TRBV23-1 is given ORF status, its function remaining uncertain. This CDR3 spans 16 amino acids. Trimming at V came to 1 base and at J to 5 bases, leaving 8 bases not matched to a gene. The CDR3 DNA reads TGCGCCAGCAGTCAATTCGGGACAGCCGACTATCAGCCCCAGCATTTT. This gives the protein CASSQFGTADYQPQHF.

The V and J genes are TRBV9 and TRBJ1-6; 10 bases fit TRBD1. The ends lost 3 bases at V and 9 bases at J; junction bases unmatched: 9. In germline, CDR1 is SGDLS, CDR2 YYNGEE. The CDR3 loop spans 16 amino acids. CDR3 DNA sequence: TGTGCCAGCAGCGATCCGGGACAGGGGCTAAGTTCACCCCTCCACTTT. This gives the protein CASSDPGQGLSSPLHF.

This clone has a handful of counts. This sequence joins TRBV28 and TRBJ2-2; the D is unclear. This CDR3 spans 13 amino acids. Trimming pared 3 bases from V and 5 bases from J, leaving 7 bases between. CDR1 is MDHEN, CDR2 SYDVKM, per germline. For the CDR3, the DNA is TGTGCCAGCAGTTTCTTCGGGACCGGGGAGCTGTTTTTT. Encoded protein: CASSFFGTGELFF.

The chain has TRBV15 and TRBJ2-7, with no clear D. With 1 base removed from V and 3 bases from J, the gap between germline ends came to 7 bases. The CDR3 contains 13 residues. In germline, CDR1 is LNHNV, CDR2 YYDKDF (reference sequence). The CDR3 reads CATSRGAFYEQYF. CDR3 DNA: TGTGCCACCAGCAGAGGGGCCTTCTACGAGCAGTACTTC.

The chain is built from TRBV19 and TRBJ1-1; the match to TRBD1 covers 8 bases. The CDR3 extends over 14 amino acids. Per the germline V gene, CDR1 is LNHDA and CDR2 is SQIVND (reference sequence). Losses at the gene ends were 7 bases for V and 6 bases for J; bases not matched to a gene: 10. The CDR3 is CASKLDRERAEAFF. The CDR3 DNA reads TGTGCCAGTAAATTGGACAGGGAGAGGGCTGAAGCTTTCTTT.

V usage is TRBV23-1 and J usage is TRBJ1-5, with 7 positions matching TRBD1. TRBV23-1 carries the ORF label, with uncertain function. V lost 11 bases and J lost 3; bases outside the gene matches: 10. The CDR3 is 14 amino acids. CDR3 nucleotide sequence: TGCGCCGATGGACGACAGGGTCCCAATCAGCCCCAGCATTTT. This translates into CADGRQGPNQPQHF.

The chain carries TRBV7-9 and TRBJ1-2; the match to TRBD1 covers 9 bases. The CDR3 has 17 residues. Germline trimming cut 7 bases from V and 6 bases from J; bases unmatched to any gene: 18. From germline, CDR1 is SEHNR and CDR2 FQNEAQ (reference sequence). The CDR3 sequence: CASNLATNRGRRNGYTF. The DNA for the CDR3 is TGTGCCAGCAACCTGGCGACAAACAGGGGGCGAAGAAATGGCTACACCTTC.